This passage covers 3 T cell receptor beta chains from one sample sequenced in a study of blood T cells in healthy people across ages. With a J-beta primer mix and a sample-barcoded 5' primer, a second PCR ran roughly 7 to 11 cycles. TCRdb used MiXCR to reprocess the 5' RACE reads, holding one entry per CDR3 protein. The table includes roughly 1,500,000 distinct CDR3 sequences, approximately 42% detected once. Sequencing was carried out using blood. The receptors come from a woman under 30 in good health.

This sequence joins TRBV7-9 and TRBJ1-1; D gene uncertain. Trimming left V 2 bases short and J 0 bases short, with 13 bases between. In germline, CDR1 is SEHNR, CDR2 FQNEAQ (reference sequence). This CDR3 has 16 amino acids. For the CDR3, the DNA is TGTGCCAGCAGCTTAACCAAAAGCTACTTGAACACTGAAGCTTTCTTT. Amino acid sequence: CASSLTKSYLNTEAFF.

The chain couples TRBV29-1 to TRBJ2-2; weak D call: TRBD2 (5 bases). This CDR3 spans 14 amino acids. Germline V gives CDR1 SQVTM, CDR2 ANQGSEA. Trimming stripped 7 bases from V and 3 bases from J, with 15 bases between. The chain's CDR3 is CSARELTDTGELFF. The CDR3, as DNA: TGCAGCGCCCGGGAATTAACGGACACCGGGGAGCTGTTTTTT.

This clonotype has just a few counts. This sequence joins TRBV29-1 and TRBJ2-2, with 9 nucleotides matching TRBD1. CDR1 and CDR2 from the germline V gene are SQVTM and ANQGSEA. V lost 7 bases and J lost 4; bases outside the gene matches: 16. CDR3 length: 17 amino acids. CDR3 DNA sequence: TGCAGCGCCCCTAGAACTTCCGGGACAGGGTCCACCGGGGAGCTGTTTTTT. Translating gives CSAPRTSGTGSTGELFF.